Sequencing of this T cell receptor beta chain was carried out in a study of blood T cell repertoires in COVID-19. Individuals aged about 18 to 89 years were recruited from 24 US areas. Cohort 3 donors counted as recovered after two negative PCRs, clearance, or resolved symptoms. In the study's own analysis: The assay estimated nucleated cells by amplifying reference gene primers. The assay was immunoSEQ multiplex PCR, and TCRdb's table has in-frame clones only and misses some. The D gene and trimming were derived from the DNA, and the V and J assignments and clone size from that table. The sample lists about 260,000 clones, 86% occurring once. Sequencing was performed on PBMCs or T cells enriched from blood (not recorded which). The clonotype was recovered from a woman between 50 and 59 years old who had recovered from COVID-19.

The CDR3 loop reads CASSQVAGSLVYEQYF. The DNA of the CDR3 is TGTGCCAGCAGCCAAGTTGCGGGATCGCTTGTTTACGAGCAGTACTTC. The V call is TRBV4-2, the J call TRBJ2-7; D is perhaps TRBD2 (6 bases). Trimming shortened V by 1 base and J by 4 bases, and 17 bases separated the two germline ends. The germline gives CDR1 LGHNA, CDR2 YNFKEQ. The CDR3 spans 16 residues.